This T cell receptor beta chain was sequenced in a study of read filtering for tumor transcriptome and immune sequencing. Whole-study context: By R-ISS, stages I, II and III held around 8, 15 and 7 patients.

Germline CDR1 is LGHDT and CDR2 is YNNKEL (reference sequence). This CDR3 has 11 residues. To note about this clonotype: A much larger clonotype is one base distant, so this may be a read error.

The library was built from roughly 400 ng RNA with molecular barcoded adaptors for alpha/delta and beta/gamma chains. TCRdb recomputed calls from the reads with MiXCR, one row per CDR3 protein. The sample has roughly 69,000 distinct CDR3 sequences; about 15% are singletons. The chain combines TRBV3-1 with TRBJ2-7; D is uncertain. The TCR sequence derives from a donor over 35 with multiple myeloma. The sample consisted of a population of CD138-negative cells sorted from bone marrow. The CDR3 reads CASRHTGEQYF. The CDR3 bases are TGTGCCAGCCGCCATACTGGCGAGCAGTACTTC.